These 15 T cell receptor beta chains were all obtained from the same sample, sequenced in a study of cytomegalovirus exposure and HLA in healthy donors. The PCR made use of 60 Vbeta and 13 Jbeta primers. Generated by immunoSEQ multiplex PCR, the TCRdb table keeps only in-frame clones and is missing some. The sample shows around 160,000 clones, roughly 80% of them seen only once. The material sequenced was PBMCs. These receptors originate from a man aged 35-49 years in good health and CMV-seropositive.

V and J are TRBV9 and TRBJ1-1, with 8 bases fitting TRBD1. The V and J ends lost 3 bases and 5 bases, in that order; junction bases with no gene match: 9. CDR1 is SGDLS and CDR2 is YYNGEE in the germline V gene. The CDR3 is 15 residues long. This chain's CDR3 is CASSDRTGRATEAFF. The CDR3 DNA reads TGTGCCAGCAGCGACCGGACAGGGCGGGCGACTGAAGCTTTCTTT.

The genes are TRBV5-6 and TRBJ2-3; 7 bases are shared with TRBD2. This CDR3 comprises 15 residues. With 3 bases clipped from V and 4 bases from J, the junction kept 8 bases outside the gene matches. The germline gives CDR1 SGHDT, CDR2 YYEEEE. The CDR3 bases are TGTGCCAGCAGCTACCTGGGGGGGGAAGCAGATACGCAGTATTTT. It specifies CASSYLGGEADTQYF.

The rearrangement joins TRBV7-2 to TRBJ1-1; possibly TRBD1 for D (6 bases). Trimming took 5 bases from V and 1 from J, leaving 11 bases between them. Germline-derived CDR1 and CDR2 are SGHTA and FQGNSA. The CDR3 totals 14 residues. The CDR3 here is CASSPRQANTEAFF. The CDR3 bases are TGTGCCAGCAGCCCCAGACAGGCGAACACTGAAGCTTTCTTT.

The rearrangement uses TRBV7-3 and TRBJ2-3, with 7 positions matching TRBD2. Germline V CDR1 and CDR2: SGHTA, FQGTGA. V shed 2 bases, J shed 3 bases, and the junction held 14 bases outside the gene matches. The CDR3 sequence is 18 residues long. The CDR3 bases are TGTGCCAGCAGCTTAGATGGGGGGGGGAGTCCATTGACAGATACGCAGTATTTT. It codes for CASSLDGGGSPLTDTQYF.

The chain carries TRBV25-1 and TRBJ2-5, with 8 bases that match TRBD1. CDR1 and CDR2 from the germline V gene are MGHDK and SYGVNS. CDR3 size: 16 residues. V lost 3 bases and J lost 4; bases outside the gene matches: 10. The CDR3 here is CASSDGQGGISETQYF. The CDR3 DNA reads as TGTGCCAGCAGTGATGGACAGGGTGGTATCTCAGAGACCCAGTACTTC.

In DNA, the CDR3 is TGCGCCAGCAGCCAAGCCGGAGGTGAGCAGTTCTTC. Translating gives CASSQAGGEQFF. This chain joins TRBV4-1 and TRBJ2-1; possible D gene TRBD2, 5 bases. Germline V gives CDR1 MGHRA, CDR2 YSYEKL. The CDR3 has 12 residues. V lost 1 base and J 9 bases, leaving 7 bases between the germline ends.

This clone was recorded a few times. This chain joins TRBV6-5 and TRBJ2-5; D call uncertain. V lost 6 bases and J lost 1, with 3 bases in between. In germline, CDR1 is MNHEY, CDR2 SVGAGI. This CDR3 has 11 amino acids. DNA for the CDR3: TGTGCCAGCAGGCGCCAAGAGACCCAGTACTTC. Translating it yields CASRRQETQYF.

This chain joins TRBV2 and TRBJ1-4; a weak D match, TRBD1 (6 bases). CDR1 and CDR2 (germline): SNHLY, FYNNEI. CDR3 length: 17 residues. V was pared by 3 bases and J by 4 bases, with 18 bases between. CDR3 DNA: TGTGCCAGCAGTGACGGTGGGGGCAATGGGGTTAATGAAAAACTGTTTTTT. Translating gives CASSDGGGNGVNEKLFF.

V usage is TRBV6-6 and J usage is TRBJ1-1; tentative D call: TRBD1 (6 bases). This CDR3 region has 15 residues. Germline lookup yields CDR1 MNHNY and CDR2 SVGAGI (reference sequence). V lost 2 bases to trimming and J lost 2 bases, with 12 bases between them. CDR3 sequence: CASSYKQGKNTEAFF. CDR3 sequence (DNA): TGTGCCAGCAGTTACAAACAGGGAAAAAACACTGAAGCTTTCTTT.

Sample share makes this clone medium-sized. The chain has TRBV7-2 and TRBJ2-1; possible D gene TRBD1, 5 bases. The CDR3 has 12 amino acids. In germline, CDR1 is SGHTA, CDR2 FQGNSA. V shed 4 bases and J shed 9 bases, with 10 bases lying between them. This CDR3 reads CASSSKGVEQFF. CDR3 nucleotides: TGTGCCAGCAGCTCCAAAGGGGTTGAGCAGTTCTTC.

The rearrangement uses TRBV5-1 and TRBJ2-3, with a tentative D call TRBD2 (6 bases). The CDR3 has 17 residues. Deletions cut 0 bases from V and 2 bases from J, with 16 bases between. The germline V gene has CDR1 SGHRS and CDR2 YFSETQ. CDR3 in amino acids: CASSLGGGNPVTDTQYF. As DNA, the CDR3 is TGCGCCAGCAGCTTGGGGGGCGGGAACCCCGTCACAGATACGCAGTATTTT.

This clone was seen a handful of times. The V gene is TRBV7-3, the J gene TRBJ2-7, with TRBD2 as a possible D gene (6 bases). Per the germline V gene, CDR1 is SGHTA and CDR2 is FQGTGA. This CDR3 is built from 14 residues. Trimming took 2 bases from V and 5 from J, leaving 13 bases between them. CDR3 sequence reads: CASSLDGSRDEQYF. DNA of the CDR3: TGTGCCAGCAGCTTAGACGGGAGTAGGGACGAGCAGTACTTC. The full variable domain, in which reference TRBV7-3 and TRBJ2-7 provide the parts outside the CDR3, is GAGVSQTPSNKVTEKGKYVELRCDPISGHTALYWYRQSLGQGPEFLIYFQGTGAADDSGLPNDRFFAVRPEGSVSTLKIQRTERGDSAVYLCASSLDGSRDEQYFGPGTRLTVT.

This clone is a singleton in its sample. This chain uses TRBV6-5 with TRBJ2-3; TRBD1 agrees at 7 bases. This CDR3 has 16 residues. Germline V CDR1 and CDR2: MNHEY, SVGAGI. After removal of 4 bases from V and 1 base from J, the junction contained 8 bases not matched to a gene. CDR3 coding DNA: TGTGCCAGCAGTTTCACAGGGGCCCTTGGCACAGATACGCAGTATTTT. Translated, it gives CASSFTGALGTDTQYF.

The CDR3 coding sequence is TGTGCCAGCTCACCATCCTCCGGGACTAGCTTCTACGAGCAGTACTTC. Protein sequence: CASSPSSGTSFYEQYF. The chain recombines TRBV18 with TRBJ2-7; 9 nucleotides agree with TRBD2. Germline CDR1 and CDR2: KGHSH and LQKENI. J gave up 3 bases and V 2 bases, and 8 bases lay outside the gene matches. The CDR3 is made up of 16 amino acids.

V usage is TRBV19 and J usage is TRBJ2-5; 7 nucleotides match TRBD1. Germline V CDR1 and CDR2: LNHDA, SQIVND (reference sequence). Trimming took 8 bases from V and 3 from J; bases not matched to a gene: 6. The CDR3 sequence is 13 residues long. The DNA of the CDR3 is TGTGCCAGTCAACAGGGGCGTAAAGAGACCCAGTACTTC. Protein sequence: CASQQGRKETQYF.